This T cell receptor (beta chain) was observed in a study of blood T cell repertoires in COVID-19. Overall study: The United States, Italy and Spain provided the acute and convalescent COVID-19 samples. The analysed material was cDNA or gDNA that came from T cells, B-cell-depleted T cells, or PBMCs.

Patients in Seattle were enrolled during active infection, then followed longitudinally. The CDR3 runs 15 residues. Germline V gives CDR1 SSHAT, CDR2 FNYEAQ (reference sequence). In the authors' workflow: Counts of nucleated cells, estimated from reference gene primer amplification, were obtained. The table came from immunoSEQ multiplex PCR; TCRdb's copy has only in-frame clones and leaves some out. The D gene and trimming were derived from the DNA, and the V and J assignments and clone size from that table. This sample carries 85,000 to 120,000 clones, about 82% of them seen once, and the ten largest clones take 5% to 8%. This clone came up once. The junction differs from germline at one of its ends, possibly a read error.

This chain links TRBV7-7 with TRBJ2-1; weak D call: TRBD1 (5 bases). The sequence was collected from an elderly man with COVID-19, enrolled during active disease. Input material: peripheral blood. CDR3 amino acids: CASSFDRSPVNEQFF. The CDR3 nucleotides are TGTGCTAGCAGCTTCGACAGAAGCCCGGTCAATGAGCAGTTCTTC. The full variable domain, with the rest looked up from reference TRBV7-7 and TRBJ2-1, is GAGVSQSPRYKVTKRGQDVTLRCDPISSHATLYWYQQALGQGPEFLTYFNYEAQPDKSGLPSDRFSAERPEGSISTLTIQRTEQRDSAMYRCASSFDRSPVNEQFFGPGTRLTVL.